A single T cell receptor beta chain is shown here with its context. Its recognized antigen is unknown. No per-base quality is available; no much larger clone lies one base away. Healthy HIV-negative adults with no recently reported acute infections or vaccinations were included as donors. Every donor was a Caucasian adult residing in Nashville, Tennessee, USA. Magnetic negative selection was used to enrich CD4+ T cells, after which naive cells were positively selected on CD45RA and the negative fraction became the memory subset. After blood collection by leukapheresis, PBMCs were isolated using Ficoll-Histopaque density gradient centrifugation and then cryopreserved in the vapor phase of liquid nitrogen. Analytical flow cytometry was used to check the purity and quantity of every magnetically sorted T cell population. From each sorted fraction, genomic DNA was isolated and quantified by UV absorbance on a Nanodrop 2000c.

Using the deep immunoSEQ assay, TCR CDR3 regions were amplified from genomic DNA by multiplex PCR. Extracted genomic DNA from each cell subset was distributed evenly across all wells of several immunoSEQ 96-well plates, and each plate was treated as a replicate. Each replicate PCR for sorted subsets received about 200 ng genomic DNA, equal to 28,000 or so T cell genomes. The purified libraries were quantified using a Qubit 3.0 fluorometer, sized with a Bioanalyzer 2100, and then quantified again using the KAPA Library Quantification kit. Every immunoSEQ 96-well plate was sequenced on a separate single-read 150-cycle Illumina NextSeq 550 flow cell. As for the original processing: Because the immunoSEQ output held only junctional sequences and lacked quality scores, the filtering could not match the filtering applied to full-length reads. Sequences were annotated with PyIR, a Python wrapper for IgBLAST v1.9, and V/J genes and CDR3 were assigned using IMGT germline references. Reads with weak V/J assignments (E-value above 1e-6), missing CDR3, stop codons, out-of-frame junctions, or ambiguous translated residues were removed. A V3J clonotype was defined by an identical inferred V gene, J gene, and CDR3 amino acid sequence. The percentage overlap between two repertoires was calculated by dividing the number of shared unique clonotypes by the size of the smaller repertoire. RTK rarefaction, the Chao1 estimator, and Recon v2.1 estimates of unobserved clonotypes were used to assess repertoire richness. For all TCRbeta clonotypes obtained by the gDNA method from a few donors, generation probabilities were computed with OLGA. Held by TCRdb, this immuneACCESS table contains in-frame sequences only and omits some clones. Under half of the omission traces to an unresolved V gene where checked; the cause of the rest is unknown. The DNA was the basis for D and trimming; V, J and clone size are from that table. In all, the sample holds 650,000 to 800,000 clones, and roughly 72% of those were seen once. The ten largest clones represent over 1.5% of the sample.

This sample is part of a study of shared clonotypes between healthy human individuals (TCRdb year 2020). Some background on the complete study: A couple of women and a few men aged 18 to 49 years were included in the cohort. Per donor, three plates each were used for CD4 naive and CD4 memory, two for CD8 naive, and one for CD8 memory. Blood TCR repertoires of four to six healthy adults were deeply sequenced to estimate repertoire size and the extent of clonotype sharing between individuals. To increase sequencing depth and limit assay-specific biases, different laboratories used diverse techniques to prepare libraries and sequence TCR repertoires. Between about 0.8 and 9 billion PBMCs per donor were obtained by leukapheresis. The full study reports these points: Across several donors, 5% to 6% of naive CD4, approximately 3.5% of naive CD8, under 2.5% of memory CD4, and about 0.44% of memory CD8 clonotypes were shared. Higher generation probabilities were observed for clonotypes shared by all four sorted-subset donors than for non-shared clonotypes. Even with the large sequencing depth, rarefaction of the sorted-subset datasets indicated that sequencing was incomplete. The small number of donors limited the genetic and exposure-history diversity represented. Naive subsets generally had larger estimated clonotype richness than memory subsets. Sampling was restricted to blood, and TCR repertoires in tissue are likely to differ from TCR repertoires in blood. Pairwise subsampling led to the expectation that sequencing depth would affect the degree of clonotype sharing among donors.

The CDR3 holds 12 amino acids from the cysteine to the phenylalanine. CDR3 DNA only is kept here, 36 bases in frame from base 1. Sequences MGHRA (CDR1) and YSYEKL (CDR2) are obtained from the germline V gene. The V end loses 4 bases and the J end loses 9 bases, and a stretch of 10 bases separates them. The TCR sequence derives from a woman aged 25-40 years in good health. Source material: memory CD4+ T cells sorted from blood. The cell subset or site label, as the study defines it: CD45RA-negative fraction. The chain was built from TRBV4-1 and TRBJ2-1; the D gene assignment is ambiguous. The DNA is TGCGCCAGCAGCCGTCACGGCCTTGAGCAGTTCTTC. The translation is CASSRHGLEQFF.